A single sample is the source of the 32 T cell receptor beta chains below, sequenced in a study of blood T cell repertoires in COVID-19. TCRdb's table, derived via immunoSEQ multiplex PCR, lists solely in-frame clones and lacks some. The sample gives some 190,000 clones, more than 75% of which show up once; around 16% is in the top ten. Sequencing was done on a sample of PBMCs or T cells enriched from blood (not recorded which). All receptors come from a woman in her forties or fifties with acute COVID-19.

The chain links TRBV6-5 to TRBJ1-2; D not resolved. This CDR3 has 15 residues. Trimming shortened V by 8 bases and J by 5 bases, and 21 bases separated the two germline ends. The V gene's germline CDR1 is MNHEY and CDR2 SVGAGI. The CDR3 loop is CASYPISARAYGYTF. The DNA of the CDR3 is TGTGCCAGCTACCCAATCTCAGCCCGAGCGTATGGCTACACCTTC.

The chain carries TRBV2 and TRBJ2-3, with TRBD2 matching 13 bases. The germline V gene encodes CDR1 SNHLY and CDR2 FYNNEI. This CDR3 contains 19 residues. Losses at the gene ends were 5 bases for V and 5 bases for J; bases not matched to a gene: 16. The CDR3: CASSSRPYQTSGGRDTQYF. In nucleotides, the CDR3 is TGTGCCAGCAGTTCTAGACCTTACCAGACTAGCGGGGGGCGAGATACGCAGTATTTT.

There are a few counts of this clone. The J gene is TRBJ2-2, the V gene TRBV7-3; no clear D. This CDR3 has 13 residues. Trimming took 5 bases from V and 0 from J, leaving 4 bases between them. CDR1 SGHTA and CDR2 FQGTGA come from the germline V gene. This CDR3 reads CASSLPNTGELFF. The CDR3 nucleotides are TGTGCCAGCAGCCTACCGAACACCGGGGAGCTGTTTTTT.

The rearrangement joins TRBV18 to TRBJ2-2, with TRBD2 identical over 9 bases. The length of the CDR3 is 18 residues. V was pared by 3 bases and J by 0 bases, with 8 bases of the junction left unmatched. Germline assignment: CDR1 KGHSH and CDR2 LQKENI. CDR3 loop: CASSPKPSGTTNTGELFF. The CDR3, as DNA: TGTGCCAGCTCACCGAAGCCTAGCGGGACCACGAACACCGGGGAGCTGTTTTTT. The complete variable domain, with remaining parts taken from reference TRBV18 and TRBJ2-2, reads NAGVMQNPRHLVRRRGQEARLRCSPMKGHSHVYWYRQLPEEGLKFMVYLQKENIIDESGMPKERFSAEFPKEGPSILRIQQVVRGDSAAYFCASSPKPSGTTNTGELFFGEGSRLTVL.

This chain uses TRBV19 with TRBJ1-1; D is possibly TRBD1 (5 bases). Germline CDR1 is LNHDA and CDR2 is SQIVND (reference sequence). V was shortened by 5 bases and J by 0 bases, with 13 bases between the two germline ends. The CDR3 contains 15 residues. This CDR3 reads CASSAGRLMNTEAFF. CDR3 DNA sequence: TGTGCCAGTAGTGCGGGACGGCTCATGAACACTGAAGCTTTCTTT.

The chain joins TRBV7-2 to TRBJ2-2; 8 bases match TRBD2. CDR1 SGHTA and CDR2 FQGNSA come from the germline V gene. The CDR3 is 16 residues long. V was clipped by 7 bases and J by 2 bases; unmatched bases: 9. The CDR3 region has the DNA TGTGCCAGCACACCGGGGGGGGGACAAAACACCGGGGAGCTGTTTTTT. It encodes CASTPGGGQNTGELFF.

The chain links TRBV27 to TRBJ2-1; D may be TRBD2 (6 bases). V shed 4 bases and J shed 0 bases, with 13 bases lying between them. Germline CDR1 and CDR2: MNHEY and SMNVEV (reference sequence). The CDR3 spans 16 residues. CDR3 region: CASSSGDFTSYNEQFF. CDR3 DNA: TGTGCCAGCAGTTCCGGGGACTTCACCTCCTACAATGAGCAGTTCTTC.

The chain has TRBV30 and TRBJ1-5; D uncertain. Germline V gene sequence: CDR1 GTSNPN, CDR2 SVGIG (reference sequence). The CDR3 loop spans 18 amino acids. The V end was cut by 5 bases, the J end by 0 bases, with 23 bases between. The CDR3 spells CAWGRSRRGMNSNQPQHF. Written as DNA, the CDR3 is TGTGCCTGGGGCCGGAGTCGCCGGGGAATGAATAGCAATCAGCCCCAGCATTTT.

The genes are TRBV11-2 and TRBJ2-5; 8 positions match TRBD2. CDR1 is SGHAT and CDR2 is FQNNGV in the germline V gene. The CDR3 has 15 residues. The V segment lost 6 bases and the J segment 1 base; nucleotides outside the gene matches: 7. The CDR3 DNA reads as TGTGCCAGCAGGAAAGCGGGGGCCTCCCAAGAGACCCAGTACTTC. This codes for CASRKAGASQETQYF.

This chain uses TRBV27 with TRBJ2-2, with D perhaps matching TRBD1 (5 bases). Trimming shortened V by 8 bases and J by 7 bases, and 17 bases separated the two germline ends. Per germline, CDR1 MNHEY and CDR2 SMNVEV (reference sequence). The CDR3 contains 14 residues. The CDR3 nucleotides read TGTGCCAGCTCTTCCTTCAGGGCTAACGGGGAGCTGTTTTTT. Amino acids: CASSSFRANGELFF.

The J gene is TRBJ2-1, the V gene TRBV11-2, with 10 bases fitting TRBD2. The ends lost 5 bases at V and 9 bases at J; junction bases unmatched: 7. Per germline, CDR1 SGHAT and CDR2 FQNNGV. CDR3 length: 14 amino acids. CDR3 residues: CASSQGGTSVEQFF. Written as DNA, the CDR3 is TGTGCCAGCAGCCAGGGGGGGACTAGCGTTGAGCAGTTCTTC.

This clone has a single count. The CDR3 coding sequence is TGCGCCAGCAGCCAAGACCGGGACAGTAATCAGCCCCAGCATTTT. Its translation: CASSQDRDSNQPQHF. J is TRBJ1-5 and V is TRBV4-3; 7 bases fit TRBD1. Trimming cost V 0 bases and J 4 bases; bases outside gene matches: 3. This CDR3 contains 15 residues. Germline V lookup: CDR1 LGHNA, CDR2 YSLEER.

This clone was detected only once. The J gene is TRBJ1-5, the V gene TRBV6-5; D unresolved. The CDR3 runs 16 residues. CDR1 MNHEY and CDR2 SVGAGI come from the germline V gene. V lost 3 bases and J 0 bases, leaving 12 bases between the germline ends. The CDR3 loop is CASSYEASYSNQPQHF. The CDR3 DNA follows: TGTGCCAGCAGTTATGAGGCATCATATAGCAATCAGCCCCAGCATTTT.

The V gene is TRBV6-5, the J gene TRBJ2-5; D is uncertain. V was cut by 2 bases and J by 7 bases, with 14 bases left in between. The CDR3 has 14 amino acids. The germline V gene has CDR1 MNHEY and CDR2 SVGAGI. The DNA for the CDR3 is TGTGCCAGCAGTTACGAATTAGAAGTGAGGACCCAGTACTTC. Its translation: CASSYELEVRTQYF.

This rearrangement joins TRBV3-1 (or the pseudogene TRBV3-2) to TRBJ2-5; 8 bases map to TRBD2. The CDR3 is 15 residues long. The V gene's germline CDR1 is LGHDT and CDR2 YNNKEL (reference sequence). Trimming at V came to 4 bases and at J to 1 base, leaving 5 bases not matched to a gene. DNA for the CDR3: TGTGCCAGCAGCCCCTGGCGGGGGGCCCAAGAGACCCAGTACTTC. Its protein is CASSPWRGAQETQYF.

This chain connects TRBV7-9 to TRBJ2-2; D call uncertain. Germline V gives CDR1 SEHNR, CDR2 FQNEAQ (reference sequence). Trimming removed 4 bases from V and 3 bases from J, with 9 bases in between. This CDR3 has 14 amino acids. This CDR3 reads CASSSEHHTGELFF. The CDR3 DNA reads as TGTGCCAGCAGCTCCGAGCATCACACCGGGGAGCTGTTTTTT.

The rearrangement joins TRBV7-6 to TRBJ2-1; the match to TRBD1 covers 12 bases. CDR3 length: 17 residues. The V and J ends lost 0 bases and 6 bases, in that order; junction bases with no gene match: 6. CDR1 SGHVS and CDR2 FNYEAQ come from the germline V gene. The DNA for the CDR3 is TGTGCCAGCAGCTTAGCTCGGTGGGACAGGGGGCTCAATGAGCAGTTCTTC. Its protein product is CASSLARWDRGLNEQFF.

The chain links TRBV6-1 to TRBJ2-1; TRBD1 agrees at 7 bases. The CDR3 sequence is 17 residues long. From germline, CDR1 is MNHNS and CDR2 SASEGT. Trimming cost V 0 bases and J 5 bases; bases outside gene matches: 10. The CDR3 DNA sequence: TGTGCCAGCAGTGAAGCCCCGGGACAGAGGGGCAACAATGAGCAGTTCTTC. This codes for CASSEAPGQRGNNEQFF.

A few counts support this clone. The V call is TRBV6-2 or TRBV6-3, the J call TRBJ2-7; D remains unclear. Trimming cost V 2 bases and J 10 bases, with 9 bases left between them. The CDR3 is made up of 11 amino acids. Germline CDR1 is MNHEY and CDR2 is SVGEGT. The CDR3 nucleotides are TGTGCCAGCAGTTACGGGCCAGAACAGTACGTC. This translates into CASSYGPEQYV.

The chain carries TRBV18 and TRBJ2-1; D might be TRBD1 (6 bases). The CDR3 spans 14 residues. Germline assignment: CDR1 KGHSH and CDR2 LQKENI. V was trimmed by 1 base and J by 5 bases, leaving 9 bases between them. DNA of the CDR3: TGTGCCAGCTCACCACGGGACATCAACAATGAGCAGTTCTTC. Its translation is CASSPRDINNEQFF.

V is TRBV6-5 and J is TRBJ2-1; D is unclear. CDR3 length: 13 amino acids. The germline gives CDR1 MNHEY, CDR2 SVGAGI. V was trimmed by 0 bases and J by 8 bases, leaving 8 bases between them. The CDR3 here is CASSYSFRDEQFF. CDR3 nucleotide sequence: TGTGCCAGCAGTTACTCTTTTCGCGATGAGCAGTTCTTC.

Only a few counts were recorded for this clone. V usage is TRBV5-6 and J usage is TRBJ1-6; the D is unclear. Germline CDR1 and CDR2: SGHDT and YYEEEE. V lost 2 bases to trimming and J lost 7 bases, with 4 bases between them. The CDR3 spans 12 residues. CDR3 residues: CASSFGNSPLHF. The CDR3 nucleotides read TGTGCCAGCAGCTTCGGGAATTCACCCCTCCACTTT.

The chain links TRBV28 to TRBJ1-4; no clear D gene. The germline V gene has CDR1 MDHEN and CDR2 SYDVKM. There are 12 residues in the CDR3. Trimming took 9 bases from V and 0 from J, leaving 5 bases between them. CDR3 region: CASTPTNEKLFF. CDR3 coding DNA: TGTGCCAGTACTCCAACTAATGAAAAACTGTTTTTT.

This CDR3 is CASTNRGDTEAFF. In nucleotides, the CDR3 is TGTGCCAGCACAAACAGGGGGGACACTGAAGCTTTCTTT. This chain joins TRBV28 and TRBJ1-1; TRBD1 matches 8 bases. The CDR3 covers 13 residues. The germline V gene has CDR1 MDHEN and CDR2 SYDVKM. The J segment lost 3 bases and the V segment lost 7 bases, leaving 4 bases of the junction unmatched.

This sequence joins TRBV29-1 and TRBJ1-2, with 8 positions matching TRBD1. Germline values: CDR1 SQVTM, CDR2 ANQGSEA. This CDR3 contains 17 residues. Trimming took 4 bases from V and 8 from J; bases not matched to a gene: 21. The CDR3 loop reads CSVGEPTGDKGMGGYTF. CDR3 in DNA: TGCAGCGTTGGGGAACCGACAGGGGATAAGGGTATGGGGGGCTACACCTTC.

This rearrangement joins TRBV6-4 to TRBJ2-1, with 7 bases fitting TRBD2. The germline CDR1 and CDR2 sequences are MRHNA and SNTAGT. J gave up 9 bases and V 0 bases, and 8 bases lay outside the gene matches. This CDR3 has 15 residues. The CDR3: CASSDSRGTLVEQFF. In DNA, the CDR3 is TGTGCCAGCAGTGACTCGCGGGGGACCCTTGTTGAGCAGTTCTTC.

This rearrangement joins TRBV7-2 to TRBJ2-1, with 13 bases aligning to TRBD2. Trimming removed 5 bases from V and 6 bases from J; junction bases left unmatched: 4. CDR1 and CDR2 from the germline V gene are SGHTA and FQGNSA. CDR3 length equals 15 residues. CDR3 nucleotides: TGTGCCAGCAGCCCAAGACTAGCGGGGGGCAATGAGCAGTTCTTC. Translating gives CASSPRLAGGNEQFF.

This chain links TRBV4-3 with TRBJ1-2, with 10 nucleotides matching TRBD1. The CDR3 spans 15 residues. J lost 6 bases, V lost 1 base, and 5 bases had no gene match. CDR1 and CDR2 (germline): LGHNA, YSLEER. CDR3 region: CASSQVGTGEDGYTF. The CDR3 DNA reads TGCGCCAGCAGCCAAGTCGGGACAGGGGAAGATGGCTACACCTTC.

This clone was observed once. The chain employs TRBV5-1 and TRBJ1-3; 7 bases align to TRBD1. The germline gives CDR1 SGHRS, CDR2 YFSETQ. V dropped 0 bases and J dropped 7; count of bases not matched to a gene: 7. This CDR3 region has 15 residues. Here the CDR3 DNA reads TGCGCCAGCAGCTTGGAGGAGGGGGCACGTAACACCATATATTTT. Protein: CASSLEEGARNTIYF.

This chain joins TRBV3-1 (or the pseudogene TRBV3-2) and TRBJ1-1, with TRBD1 as a possible D gene (5 bases). CDR1 LGHDT and CDR2 YNNKEL come from the germline V gene (reference sequence). The V end was cut by 2 bases, the J end by 2 bases, with 9 bases between. The CDR3 is 14 residues long. DNA for the CDR3: TGTGCCAGCAGCCAACAGGGCCCAAACACTGAAGCTTTCTTT. It yields the protein CASSQQGPNTEAFF.

This chain links TRBV7-9 with TRBJ1-6; D is undetermined. V lost 3 bases, J lost 5 bases, and 8 bases lay in between. From germline, CDR1 is SEHNR and CDR2 FQNEAQ (reference sequence). The CDR3 is made up of 14 amino acids. Here the CDR3 reads CASSFRYHNSPLHF. The DNA of the CDR3 is TGTGCCAGCAGCTTCCGGTACCATAATTCACCCCTCCACTTT.

This clone appeared a single time. The rearrangement links TRBV30 to TRBJ2-3; 11 bases are a match to TRBD1. CDR3 length: 14 residues. V was clipped by 8 bases and J by 3 bases; unmatched bases: 7. Germline CDR1 GTSNPN, CDR2 SVGIG (reference sequence). This chain's CDR3 is CAGLRDRGTDTQYF. CDR3 in DNA: TGTGCCGGACTCCGGGACAGGGGGACAGATACGCAGTATTTT.